Here is one TCR beta chain with its context. Sequencing used immunoSEQ multiplex PCR; TCRdb keeps in-frame clones, though not all of them. The repertoire has roughly 280,000 clones, about 87% of them found once; the top ten carry about 3%. These data belong to a study of blood T cell repertoires in COVID-19. V shed 4 bases and J 3 bases; nucleotides not matched to a gene: 11. Germline V lookup: CDR1 LNHDA, CDR2 SQIVND (reference sequence). There are 16 residues in the CDR3. The chain carries TRBV19 and TRBJ1-1, with 7 bases identical to TRBD1. The TCR sequence derives from a woman between 45 and 65 years old who had recovered from COVID-19. The sequenced sample consisted of PBMCs or T cells enriched from blood (not recorded which). DNA of the CDR3: TGTGCCAGTAGTAGCCACAGGGGCCCGGGGGACACTGAAGCTTTCTTT. Translated, it gives CASSSHRGPGDTEAFF. Drawing the rest from reference TRBV19 and TRBJ1-1, the complete variable domain is DGGITQSPKYLFRKEGQNVTLSCEQNLNHDAMYWYRQDPGQGLRLIYYSQIVNDFQKGDIAEGYSVSREKKESFPLTVTSAQKNPTAFYLCASSSHRGPGDTEAFFGQGTRLTVV.